The entry below describes one T cell receptor (beta chain). The antigen this receptor binds is unknown. Per-nucleotide qualities are absent, and no much larger clonotype sits a single base away. To prepare the library, the immunoSEQ multiplex PCR assay was applied. TCRdb holds this immuneACCESS table with in-frame rearrangements only. Some clones are missing; in checked studies, unresolved V genes explain under half, and the rest has no known cause. Across this sample there are about 410,000 clones, with around 90% seen only once. The ten largest clones add up to 5.5% to 8% of the sample. At the junction V is shortened by 6 bases and J by 8 bases, with 5 bases in between. From cysteine to phenylalanine, the CDR3 is 10 amino acids long. The CDR3 DNA has 30 bases and is translated from base 1. The germline V gene (reference sequence) provides CDR1 LNHDA and CDR2 SQIVND. The entry originates in a study of control samples from healthy donors and cancer patients (dated by TCRdb to 2020 to 2022).

This clonotype was sampled from a man aged 35-49 years with head and neck cancer. The sequencing input was PBMCs. Recombination linked TRBV19 to TRBJ2-1; the D gene cannot be named for sure. The DNA reads as follows: TGTGCCAGTAGGGGATATGAGCAGTTCTTC. It translates to CASRGYEQFF.